The table lists the clone carrying this T cell receptor beta chain with a few counts. These data are taken from a study of T-cell memory formation after mild COVID-19. Germline loops: CDR1 LGHNT, CDR2 FRNRAP. The CDR3 loop spans 15 amino acids. Trimming took off 2 bases at V and 4 bases at J, with 12 bases between the two ends. In TCRdb, the 5' RACE reads were re-called with MiXCR into one record per CDR3 protein. The sample yields 550,000 to 700,000 distinct CDR3 sequences, roughly 17% seen once. The sequence came from an adult woman who had mild COVID-19 (a few samples of this study predate the infection). Cell type and time point are not known. The V and J genes are TRBV12-5 and TRBJ1-3; possible D gene TRBD1, 6 bases. The sequencing sample was made of PBMCs or a T cell subset sorted from them (not recorded which). CDR3 region: CASGLYGGPGNTIYF. CDR3 DNA sequence: TGTGCTAGTGGTTTGTATGGGGGGCCAGGAAACACCATATATTTT.